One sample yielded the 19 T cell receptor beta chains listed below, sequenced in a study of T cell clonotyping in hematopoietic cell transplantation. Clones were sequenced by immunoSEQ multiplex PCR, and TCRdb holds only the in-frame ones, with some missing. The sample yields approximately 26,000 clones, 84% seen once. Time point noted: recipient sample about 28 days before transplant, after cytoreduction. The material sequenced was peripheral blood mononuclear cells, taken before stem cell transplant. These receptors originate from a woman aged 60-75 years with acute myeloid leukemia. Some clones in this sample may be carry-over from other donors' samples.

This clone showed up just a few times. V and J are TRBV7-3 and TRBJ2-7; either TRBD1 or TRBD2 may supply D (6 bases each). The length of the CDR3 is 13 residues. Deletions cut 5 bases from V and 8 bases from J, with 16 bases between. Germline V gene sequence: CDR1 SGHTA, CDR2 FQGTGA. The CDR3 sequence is CASSATRGVKQYF. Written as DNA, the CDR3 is TGTGCCAGCAGCGCCACTAGGGGGGTGAAGCAGTACTTC.

For the CDR3, the DNA is TGCGCCAGCAGTCGAGACCCCGGGACCTTGTTCGATACGCAGTATTTT. Translating it yields CASSRDPGTLFDTQYF. V is TRBV5-1 and J is TRBJ2-3, with D perhaps assigned TRBD1 or TRBD2 (5 bases each). V was cut by 5 bases and J by 6 bases, with 22 bases left in between. Germline V lookup: CDR1 SGHRS, CDR2 YFSETQ. The CDR3 is made up of 16 amino acids.

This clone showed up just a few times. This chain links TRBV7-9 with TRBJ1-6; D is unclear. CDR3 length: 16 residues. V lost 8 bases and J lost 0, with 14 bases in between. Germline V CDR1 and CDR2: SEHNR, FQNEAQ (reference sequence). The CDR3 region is CASGEWRSSYNSPLHF. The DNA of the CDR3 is TGTGCCAGCGGGGAATGGAGGAGCTCCTATAATTCACCCCTCCACTTT.

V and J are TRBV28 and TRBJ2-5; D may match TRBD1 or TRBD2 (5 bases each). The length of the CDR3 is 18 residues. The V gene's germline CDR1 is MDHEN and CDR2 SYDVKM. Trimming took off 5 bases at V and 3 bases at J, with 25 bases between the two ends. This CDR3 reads CASSPSSGLGGIEETQYF. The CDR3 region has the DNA TGTGCCAGCAGTCCCAGTTCGGGGCTTGGTGGGATAGAAGAGACCCAGTACTTC. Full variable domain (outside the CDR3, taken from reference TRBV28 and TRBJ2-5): DVKVTQSSRYLVKRTGEKVFLECVQDMDHENMFWYRQDPGLGLRLIYFSYDVKMKEKGDIPEGYSVSREKKERFSLILESASTNQTSMYLCASSPSSGLGGIEETQYFGPGTRLLVL.

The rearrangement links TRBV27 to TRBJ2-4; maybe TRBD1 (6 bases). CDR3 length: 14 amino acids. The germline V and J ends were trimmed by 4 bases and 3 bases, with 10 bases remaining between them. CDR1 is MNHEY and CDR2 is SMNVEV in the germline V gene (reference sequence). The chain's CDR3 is CASSSFRGKNIQYF. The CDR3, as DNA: TGTGCCAGCAGTTCCTTCAGGGGCAAAAACATTCAGTACTTC.

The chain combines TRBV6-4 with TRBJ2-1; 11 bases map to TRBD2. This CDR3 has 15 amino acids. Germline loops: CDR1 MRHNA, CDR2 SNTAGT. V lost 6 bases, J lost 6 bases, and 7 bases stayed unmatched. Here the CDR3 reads CASSHTSGSFNEQFF. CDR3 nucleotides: TGTGCCAGCAGCCACACTAGCGGGAGTTTCAATGAGCAGTTCTTC.

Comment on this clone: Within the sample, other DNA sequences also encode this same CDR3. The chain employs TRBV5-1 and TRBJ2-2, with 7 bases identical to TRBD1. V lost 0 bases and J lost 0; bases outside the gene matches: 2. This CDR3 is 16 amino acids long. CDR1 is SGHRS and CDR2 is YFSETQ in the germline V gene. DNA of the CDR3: TGCGCCAGCAGCTTGGCAGGGGGAACGAACACCGGGGAGCTGTTTTTT. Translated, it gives CASSLAGGTNTGELFF. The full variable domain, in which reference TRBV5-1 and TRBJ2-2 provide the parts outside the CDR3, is KAGVTQTPRYLIKTRGQQVTLSCSPISGHRSVSWYQQTPGQGLQFLFEYFSETQRNKGNFPGRFSGRQFSNSRSEMNVSTLELGDSALYLCASSLAGGTNTGELFFGEGSRLTVL.

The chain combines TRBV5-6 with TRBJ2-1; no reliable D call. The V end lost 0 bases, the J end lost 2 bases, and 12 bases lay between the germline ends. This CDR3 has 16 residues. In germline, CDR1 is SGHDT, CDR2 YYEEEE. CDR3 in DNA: TGTGCCAGCAGCTTGGACGCAGAAACCCCCTACAATGAGCAGTTCTTC. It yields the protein CASSLDAETPYNEQFF. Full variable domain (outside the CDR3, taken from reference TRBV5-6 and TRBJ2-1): DAGVTQSPTHLIKTRGQQVTLRCSPKSGHDTVSWYQQALGQGPQFIFQYYEEEERQRGNFPDRFSGHQFPNYSSELNVNALLLGDSALYLCASSLDAETPYNEQFFGPGTRLTVL.

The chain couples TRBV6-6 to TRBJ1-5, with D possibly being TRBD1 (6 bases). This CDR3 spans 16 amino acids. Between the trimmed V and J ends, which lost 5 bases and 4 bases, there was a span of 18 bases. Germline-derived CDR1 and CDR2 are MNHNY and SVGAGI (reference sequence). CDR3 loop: CASSARIRGGNQPQHF. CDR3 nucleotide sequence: TGTGCCAGCAGTGCCCGGATCAGGGGAGGGAATCAGCCCCAGCATTTT.

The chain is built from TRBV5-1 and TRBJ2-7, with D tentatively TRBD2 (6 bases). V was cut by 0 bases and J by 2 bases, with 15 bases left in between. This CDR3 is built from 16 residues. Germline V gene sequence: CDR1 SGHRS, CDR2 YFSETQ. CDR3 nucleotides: TGCGCCAGCAGCTTGGAGGCTAGCGTGACTGCCTACGAGCAGTACTTC. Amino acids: CASSLEASVTAYEQYF.

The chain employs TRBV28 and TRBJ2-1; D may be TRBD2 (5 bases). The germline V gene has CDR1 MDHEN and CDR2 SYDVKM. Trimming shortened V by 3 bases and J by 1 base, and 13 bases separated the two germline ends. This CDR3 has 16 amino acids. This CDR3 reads CASSFQYRESYNEQFF. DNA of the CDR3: TGTGCCAGCAGTTTTCAATACCGGGAATCCTACAATGAGCAGTTCTTC.

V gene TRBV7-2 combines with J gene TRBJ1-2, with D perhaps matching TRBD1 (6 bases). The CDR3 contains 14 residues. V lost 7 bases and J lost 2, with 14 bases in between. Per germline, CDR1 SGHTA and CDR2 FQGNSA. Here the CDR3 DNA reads TGTGCCAGCAACCCCCACAGGGAAAACTATGGCTACACCTTC. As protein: CASNPHRENYGYTF.

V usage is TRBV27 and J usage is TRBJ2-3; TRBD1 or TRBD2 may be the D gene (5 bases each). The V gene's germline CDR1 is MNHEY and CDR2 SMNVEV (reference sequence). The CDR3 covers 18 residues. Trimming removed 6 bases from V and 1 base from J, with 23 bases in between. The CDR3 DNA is TGTGCCAGCAGCTCACTAGAATGGACACGGCACGGCACAGATACGCAGTATTTT. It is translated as CASSSLEWTRHGTDTQYF.

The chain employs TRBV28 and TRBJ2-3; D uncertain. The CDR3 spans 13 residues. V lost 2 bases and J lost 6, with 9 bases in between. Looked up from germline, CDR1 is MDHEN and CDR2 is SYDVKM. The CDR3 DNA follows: TGTGCCAGCAGTTTACCCCCTGGGGATACGCAGTATTTT. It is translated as CASSLPPGDTQYF.

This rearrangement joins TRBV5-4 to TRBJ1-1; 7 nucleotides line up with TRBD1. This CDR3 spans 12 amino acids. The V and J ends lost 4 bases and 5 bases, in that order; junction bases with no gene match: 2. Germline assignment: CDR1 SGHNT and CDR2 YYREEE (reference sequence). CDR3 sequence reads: CASSLGQTEAFF. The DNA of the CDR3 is TGTGCCAGCAGCCTGGGACAGACTGAAGCTTTCTTT.

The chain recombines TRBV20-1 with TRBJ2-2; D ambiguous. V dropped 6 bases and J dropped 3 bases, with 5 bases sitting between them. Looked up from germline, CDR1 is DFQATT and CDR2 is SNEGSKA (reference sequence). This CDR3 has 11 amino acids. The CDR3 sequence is CSAGDTGELFF. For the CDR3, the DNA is TGCAGTGCCGGAGACACCGGGGAGCTGTTTTTT.

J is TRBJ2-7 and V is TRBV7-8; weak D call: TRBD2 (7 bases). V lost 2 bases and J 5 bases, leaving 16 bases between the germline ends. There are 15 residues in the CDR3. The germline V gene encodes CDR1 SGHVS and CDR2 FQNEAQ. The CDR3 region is CASSLRGGLSNEQYF. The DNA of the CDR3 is TGTGCCAGCAGCTTAAGGGGGGGCCTAAGTAACGAGCAGTACTTC.

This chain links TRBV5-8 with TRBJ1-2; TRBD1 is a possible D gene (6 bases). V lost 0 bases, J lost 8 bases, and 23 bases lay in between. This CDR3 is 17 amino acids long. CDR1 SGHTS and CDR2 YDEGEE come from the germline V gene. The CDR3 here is CASSLAAQGRPKVGYTF. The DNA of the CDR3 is TGTGCCAGCAGCTTGGCCGCGCAGGGGCGGCCAAAGGTAGGCTACACCTTC.

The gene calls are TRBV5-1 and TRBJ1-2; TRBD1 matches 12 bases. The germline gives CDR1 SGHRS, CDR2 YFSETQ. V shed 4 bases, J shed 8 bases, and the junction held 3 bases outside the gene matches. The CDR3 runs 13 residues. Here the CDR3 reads CASSQGTGGGYTF. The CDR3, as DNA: TGCGCCAGCAGCCAGGGGACAGGGGGCGGCTACACCTTC. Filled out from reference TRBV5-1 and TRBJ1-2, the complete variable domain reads KAGVTQTPRYLIKTRGQQVTLSCSPISGHRSVSWYQQTPGQGLQFLFEYFSETQRNKGNFPGRFSGRQFSNSRSEMNVSTLELGDSALYLCASSQGTGGGYTFGSGTRLTVV.